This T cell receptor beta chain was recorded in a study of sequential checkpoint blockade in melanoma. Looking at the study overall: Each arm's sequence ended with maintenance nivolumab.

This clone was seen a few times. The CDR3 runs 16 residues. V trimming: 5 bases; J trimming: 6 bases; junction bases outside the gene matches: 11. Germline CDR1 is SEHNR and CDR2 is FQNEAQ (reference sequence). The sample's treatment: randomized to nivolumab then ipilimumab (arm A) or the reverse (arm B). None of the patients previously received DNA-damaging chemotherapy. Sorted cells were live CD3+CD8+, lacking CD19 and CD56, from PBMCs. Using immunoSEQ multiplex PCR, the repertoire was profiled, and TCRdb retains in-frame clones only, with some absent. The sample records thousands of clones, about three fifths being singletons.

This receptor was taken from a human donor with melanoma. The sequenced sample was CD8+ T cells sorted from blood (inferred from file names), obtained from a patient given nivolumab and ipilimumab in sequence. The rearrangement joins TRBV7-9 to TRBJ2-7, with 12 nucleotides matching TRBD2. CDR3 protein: CASSPGLAGGRTEQYF. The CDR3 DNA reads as TGTGCCAGCAGCCCTGGCCTAGCGGGAGGGAGGACCGAGCAGTACTTC.